This T cell receptor (beta chain) came from a study of response to subunit inactivated influenza vaccine. TCRdb re-called the RT-PCR reads through MiXCR, storing one row per CDR3 protein. The sample has hundreds of thousands of distinct CDR3 sequences; approximately 7.7% are singletons. This clonotype has only a few counts. Antigen: not known. Study-level findings and limits: Authors suggested that a seasonal influenza vaccination recruits few new T cells each time.

Germline V lookup: CDR1 ENHRY, CDR2 SYGVKD. V lost 3 bases to trimming and J lost 1 base; unmatched junction nucleotides: 12. The CDR3 runs 19 residues. This TCR derives from a man aged 50-75 years who received an inactivated influenza vaccine. Sequenced here: PBMCs from blood, sampled around 25 months after vaccination. V and J are TRBV10-3 and TRBJ2-7, with 13 positions matching TRBD2. CDR3 sequence reads: CAISDSSGLAGAESYEQYF. In DNA, the CDR3 is TGTGCCATCAGTGATTCCTCCGGACTAGCGGGAGCGGAATCCTACGAGCAGTACTTC.